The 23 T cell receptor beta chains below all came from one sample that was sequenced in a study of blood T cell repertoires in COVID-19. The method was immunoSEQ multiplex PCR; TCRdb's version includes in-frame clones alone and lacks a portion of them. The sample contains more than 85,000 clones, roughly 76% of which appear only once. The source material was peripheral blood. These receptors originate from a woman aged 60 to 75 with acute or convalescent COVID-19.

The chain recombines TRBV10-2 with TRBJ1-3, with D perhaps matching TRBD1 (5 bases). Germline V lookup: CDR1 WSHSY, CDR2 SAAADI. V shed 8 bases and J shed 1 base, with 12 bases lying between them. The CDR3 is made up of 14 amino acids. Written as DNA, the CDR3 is TGCGCCAGCGCGGTGGGGGGGTCTGGAAACACCATATATTTT. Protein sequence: CASAVGGSGNTIYF.

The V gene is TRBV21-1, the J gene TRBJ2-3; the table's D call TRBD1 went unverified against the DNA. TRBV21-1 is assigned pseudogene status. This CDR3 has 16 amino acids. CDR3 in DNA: TGTGCCAGCAGCAAAGAAGTTCGGGACAGGGAAGATACGCAGTATTTT. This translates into CASSKEVRDREDTQYF.

DNA of the CDR3: TGTGCCAGCAGCTCGGTACGCGGGCTAAAGGAGACCCAGTACTTC. It is translated as CASSSVRGLKETQYF. The rearrangement links TRBV7-9 to TRBJ2-5; D perhaps matches TRBD2 (5 bases). The length of the CDR3 is 15 residues. V was trimmed by 4 bases and J by 5 bases, leaving 17 bases between them. From germline, CDR1 is SEHNR and CDR2 FQNEAQ (reference sequence).

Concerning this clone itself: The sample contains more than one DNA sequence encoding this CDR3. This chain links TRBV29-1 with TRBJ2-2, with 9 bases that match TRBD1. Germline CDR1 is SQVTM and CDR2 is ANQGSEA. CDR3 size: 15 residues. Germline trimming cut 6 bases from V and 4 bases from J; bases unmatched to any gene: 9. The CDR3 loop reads CSVGSGDRVTGELFF. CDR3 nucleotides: TGCAGCGTCGGGTCGGGGGACAGGGTCACCGGGGAGCTGTTTTTT.

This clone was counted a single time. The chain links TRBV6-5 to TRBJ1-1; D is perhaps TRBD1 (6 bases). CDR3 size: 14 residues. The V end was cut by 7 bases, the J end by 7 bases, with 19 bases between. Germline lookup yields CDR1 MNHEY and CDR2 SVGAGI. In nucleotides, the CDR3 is TGTGCCAGCACCATCGGGACATCAAGAGTTGAAGCTTTCTTT. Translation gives CASTIGTSRVEAFF.

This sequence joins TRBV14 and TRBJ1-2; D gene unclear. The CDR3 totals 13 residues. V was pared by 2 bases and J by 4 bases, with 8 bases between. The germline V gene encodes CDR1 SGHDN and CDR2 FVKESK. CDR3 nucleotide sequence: TGTGCCAGCAGCCAAAACAGCCTCTATGGCTACACCTTC. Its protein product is CASSQNSLYGYTF.

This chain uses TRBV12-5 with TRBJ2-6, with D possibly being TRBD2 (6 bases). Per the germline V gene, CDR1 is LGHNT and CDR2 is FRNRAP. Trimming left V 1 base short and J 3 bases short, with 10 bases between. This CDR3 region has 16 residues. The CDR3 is CASGLGRGNGANVLTF. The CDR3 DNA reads TGTGCTAGTGGTTTGGGTCGGGGGAATGGGGCCAACGTCCTGACTTTC.

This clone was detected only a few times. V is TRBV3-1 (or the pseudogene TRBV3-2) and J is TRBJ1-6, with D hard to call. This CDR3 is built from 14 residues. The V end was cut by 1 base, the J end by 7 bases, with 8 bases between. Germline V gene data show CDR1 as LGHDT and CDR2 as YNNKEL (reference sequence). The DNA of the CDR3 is TGTGCCAGCAGCCAAGGCGGTGAAAATTCACCCCTCCACTTT. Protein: CASSQGGENSPLHF.

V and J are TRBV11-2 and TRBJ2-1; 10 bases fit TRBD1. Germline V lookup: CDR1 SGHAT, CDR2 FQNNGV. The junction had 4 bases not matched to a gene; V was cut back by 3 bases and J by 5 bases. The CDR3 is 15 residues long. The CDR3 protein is CASSFRQGANNEQFF. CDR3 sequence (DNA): TGTGCCAGCAGCTTTAGACAGGGGGCGAACAATGAGCAGTTCTTC.

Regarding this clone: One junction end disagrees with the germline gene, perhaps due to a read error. CDR3 sequence (DNA): TGCGCCAGCAGTGAGTCCCCACGACATGGATACACCTTC. Protein product: CASSESPRHGYTF. V is TRBV10-1 and J is TRBJ1-2; D uncertain. The CDR3 consists of 13 residues. CDR1 is WNHNN, CDR2 SYGVQD, per germline (reference sequence).

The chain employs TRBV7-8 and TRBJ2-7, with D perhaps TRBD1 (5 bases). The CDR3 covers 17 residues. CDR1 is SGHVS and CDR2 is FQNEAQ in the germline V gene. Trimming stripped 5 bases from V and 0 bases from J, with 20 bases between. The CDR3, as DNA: TGTGCCAGCAGCCCAACTCGGTCAGGGTTAAGCTCCTACGAGCAGTACTTC. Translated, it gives CASSPTRSGLSSYEQYF.

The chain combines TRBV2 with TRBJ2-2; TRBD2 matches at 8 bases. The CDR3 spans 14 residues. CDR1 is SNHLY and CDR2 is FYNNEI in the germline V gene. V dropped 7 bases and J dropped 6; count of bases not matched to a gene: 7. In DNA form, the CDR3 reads TGTGCCAGCATAGGCGGGGGGAAGGCCGGGGAGCTGTTTTTT. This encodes CASIGGGKAGELFF.

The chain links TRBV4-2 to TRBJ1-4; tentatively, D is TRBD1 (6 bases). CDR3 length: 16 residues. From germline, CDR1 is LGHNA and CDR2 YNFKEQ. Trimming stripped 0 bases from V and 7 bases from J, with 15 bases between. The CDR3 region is CASSQDRGQFSEKLFF. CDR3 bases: TGTGCCAGCAGCCAAGATAGGGGACAATTTTCTGAAAAACTGTTTTTT.

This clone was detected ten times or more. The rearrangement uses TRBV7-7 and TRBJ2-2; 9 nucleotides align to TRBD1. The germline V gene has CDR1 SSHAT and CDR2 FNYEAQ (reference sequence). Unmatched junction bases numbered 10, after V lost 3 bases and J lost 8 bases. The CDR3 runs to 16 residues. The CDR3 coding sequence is TGTGCCAGCAGCTTGCGAACAGGGGGCGCAAGGGGGGAGCTGTTTTTT. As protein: CASSLRTGGARGELFF. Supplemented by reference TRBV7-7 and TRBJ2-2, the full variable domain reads GAGVSQSPRYKVTKRGQDVTLRCDPISSHATLYWYQQALGQGPEFLTYFNYEAQPDKSGLPSDRFSAERPEGSISTLTIQRTEQRDSAMYRCASSLRTGGARGELFFGEGSRLTVL.

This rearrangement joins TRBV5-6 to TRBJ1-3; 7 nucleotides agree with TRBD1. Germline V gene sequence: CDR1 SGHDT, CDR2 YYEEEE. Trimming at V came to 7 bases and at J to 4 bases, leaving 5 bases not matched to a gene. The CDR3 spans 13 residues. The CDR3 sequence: CASRGTAGNTIYF. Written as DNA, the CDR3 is TGTGCCAGCCGAGGGACAGCCGGAAACACCATATATTTT.

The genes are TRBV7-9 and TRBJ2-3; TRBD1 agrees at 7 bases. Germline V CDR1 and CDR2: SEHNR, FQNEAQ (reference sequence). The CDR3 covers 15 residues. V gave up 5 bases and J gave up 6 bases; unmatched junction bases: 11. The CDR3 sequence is CASSPSEGAGDTQYF. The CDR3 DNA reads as TGTGCCAGCAGCCCAAGCGAGGGGGCTGGGGATACGCAGTATTTT. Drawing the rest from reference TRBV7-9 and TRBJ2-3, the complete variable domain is DTGVSQNPRHKITKRGQNVTFRCDPISEHNRLYWYRQTLGQGPEFLTYFQNEAQLEKSRLLSDRFSAERPKGSFSTLEIQRTEQGDSAMYLCASSPSEGAGDTQYFGPGTRLTVL.

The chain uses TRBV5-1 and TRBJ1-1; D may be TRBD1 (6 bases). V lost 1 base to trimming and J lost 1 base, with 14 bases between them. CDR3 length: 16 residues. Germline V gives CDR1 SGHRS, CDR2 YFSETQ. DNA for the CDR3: TGCGCCAGCAGCTTGATCCTCACAGGGAAGAACACTGAAGCTTTCTTT. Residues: CASSLILTGKNTEAFF.

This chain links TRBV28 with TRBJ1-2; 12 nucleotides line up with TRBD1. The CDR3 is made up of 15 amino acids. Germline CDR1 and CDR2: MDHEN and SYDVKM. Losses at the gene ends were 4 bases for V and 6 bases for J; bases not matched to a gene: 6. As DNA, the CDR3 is TGTGCCAGCAGTTCCGCCGGGACAGGGGGCCATGGCTACACCTTC. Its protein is CASSSAGTGGHGYTF.

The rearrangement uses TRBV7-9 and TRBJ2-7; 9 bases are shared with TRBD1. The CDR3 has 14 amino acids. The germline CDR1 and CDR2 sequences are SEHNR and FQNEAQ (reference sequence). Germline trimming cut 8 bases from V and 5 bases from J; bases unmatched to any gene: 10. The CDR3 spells CASRRGQGKNEQYF. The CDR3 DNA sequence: TGTGCCAGCCGCCGTGGACAGGGGAAAAACGAGCAGTACTTC.

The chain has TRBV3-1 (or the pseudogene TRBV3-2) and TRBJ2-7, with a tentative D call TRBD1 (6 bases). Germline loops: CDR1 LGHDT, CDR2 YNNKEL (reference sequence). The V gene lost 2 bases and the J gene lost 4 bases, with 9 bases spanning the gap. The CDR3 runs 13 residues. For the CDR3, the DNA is TGTGCCAGCAGCCAAACGCAGGGGTACGAGCAGTACTTC. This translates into CASSQTQGYEQYF.

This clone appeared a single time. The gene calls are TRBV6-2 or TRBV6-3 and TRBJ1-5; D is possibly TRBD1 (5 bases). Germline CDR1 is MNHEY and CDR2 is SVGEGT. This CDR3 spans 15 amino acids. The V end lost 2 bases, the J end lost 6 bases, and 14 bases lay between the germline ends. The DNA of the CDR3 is TGTGCCAGCAGTTACGACGGCAGGGTCGTTCAGCCCCAGCATTTT. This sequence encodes CASSYDGRVVQPQHF.

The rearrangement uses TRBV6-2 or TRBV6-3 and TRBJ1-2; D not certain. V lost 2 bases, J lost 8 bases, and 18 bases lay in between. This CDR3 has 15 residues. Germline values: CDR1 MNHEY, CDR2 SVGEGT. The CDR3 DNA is TGTGCCAGCAGTTACCCCCGCGCCAACAGTCGGGGCTACACCTTC. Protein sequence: CASSYPRANSRGYTF.

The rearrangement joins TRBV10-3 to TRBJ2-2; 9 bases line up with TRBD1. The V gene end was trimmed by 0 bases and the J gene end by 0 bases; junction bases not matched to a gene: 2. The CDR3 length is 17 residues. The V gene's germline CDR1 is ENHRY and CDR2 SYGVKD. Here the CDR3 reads CAISESTGGTNTGELFF. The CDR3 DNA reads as TGTGCCATCAGTGAGTCGACAGGGGGTACGAACACCGGGGAGCTGTTTTTT.